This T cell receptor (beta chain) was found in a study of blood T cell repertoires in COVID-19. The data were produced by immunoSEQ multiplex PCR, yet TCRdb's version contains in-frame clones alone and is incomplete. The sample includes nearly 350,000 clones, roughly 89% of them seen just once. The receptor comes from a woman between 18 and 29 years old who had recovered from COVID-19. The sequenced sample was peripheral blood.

CDR3 DNA sequence: TGTGCCAGTAAGATACTAGCGGGAGGAAGGAATGAGCAGTTCTTC. Encoded protein: CASKILAGGRNEQFF. This chain uses TRBV19 with TRBJ2-1, with 12 bases lining up with TRBD2. There are 15 residues in the CDR3. With V trimmed by 7 bases and J by 7 bases, 8 bases remained unmatched. The germline CDR1 and CDR2 sequences are LNHDA and SQIVND (reference sequence).